This T cell receptor beta chain was recovered during a study of cytomegalovirus exposure and HLA in healthy donors. The PCR contained 60 Vbeta and 13 Jbeta primers. TCRdb's copy holds only in-frame clones and misses some; the assay was immunoSEQ multiplex PCR. The sample consists of roughly 120,000 clones, under 80% of them appearing once. J gave up 5 bases and V 5 bases, and 6 bases lay outside the gene matches. The CDR3 is made up of 14 amino acids. The V gene's germline CDR1 is MDHEN and CDR2 SYDVKM. This sequence originates from a woman between 50 and 59 years old in good health and CMV-seropositive. The V gene is TRBV28, the J gene TRBJ1-1; 9 bases align to TRBD1. Sequencing used PBMCs. CDR3 region: CASSTGTGKTEAFF. CDR3 sequence (DNA): TGTGCCAGCAGTACCGGGACAGGGAAAACTGAAGCTTTCTTT.